This T cell receptor (beta chain) originates from a study of blood T cell repertoires in COVID-19 (dated by TCRdb to between 2020 and 2021). Regarding the research as a whole: Collaborator samples came from the United States, Italy and Spain and covered acute and convalescent phases of COVID-19. The repertoires were released in a freely available public database intended as a resource for research on the immune response to SARS-CoV-2. The material from the prospective study consisted of cDNA or gDNA derived from T cells, B-cell-depleted T cells, or PBMCs. Where available, HLA class I and class II types were taken from metadata supplied by the sample provider and were not determined by assay-based typing. Nearly every sample came with metadata listing a de-identified subject ID, COVID-19 status, age in years and sex. Subjects who had been exposed to COVID-19, were actively infected with it, or had recovered from it provided the deeply sampled blood TCRbeta repertoires that made up the dataset. The samples were drawn from the first 160 participants of the ongoing ImmuneRACE study and from roughly 1,300 subjects provided by 6 global collaborators.

Broad study findings and their caveats: The amount of clinical and demographic metadata varied by source and participant and was provided uncurated.

Each collaborating institution followed its own protocols to collect whole blood in K2EDTA tubes. Collaborator samples were shipped for TCRbeta analysis as frozen whole blood, isolated PBMCs, or DNA extracted from either sample type. Remarks on this clone: It lacks a known antigen. No base qualities exist here, and no much larger clone lies one base off it.

The immunoSEQ Assay, a bias-controlled multiplex PCR, was used to amplify TCRbeta CDR3 regions from genomic DNA. As for the original processing: Nucleated cell counts per sample were estimated from amplification of reference gene primers within the assay. To quantify the absolute abundance of each unique TCRbeta CDR3 rearrangement, sequence reads were collapsed and filtered. For each sample, productive Simpson clonality was calculated by taking the square root of Simpson's diversity index across productive rearrangements. Drawn from immuneACCESS, this table holds only the in-frame rearrangements with V and J called that TCRdb kept. Clones are partly lost; checked studies trace under half to an unresolved V gene and leave the rest unexplained. V, J and clone size reflect that table, while D and trimming were determined from the DNA. The sample profile shows 200,000 to 300,000 clones; nearly 90% of them were found once. Around 3% of the sample belongs to the ten largest clones.

The germline V gene encodes CDR1 LGHNA and CDR2 YSLEER. Compared with germline, V lacks 0 bases and J lacks 9 bases; bases without a gene match: 4. The cysteine opens and the phenylalanine closes a CDR3 of 14 amino acids. Solely the CDR3 DNA is kept, with 42 bases framed from the first base. This receptor was identified in a man younger than 35 with active or convalescent COVID-19. The sequencing input was peripheral blood. The chain couples TRBV4-3 to TRBJ1-5, and 8 junction bases match TRBD1. The DNA is as follows: TGCGCCAGCAGCCAAGACAGGGGGCTCACGCCCCAGCATTTT. Translated, it reads CASSQDRGLTPQHF.